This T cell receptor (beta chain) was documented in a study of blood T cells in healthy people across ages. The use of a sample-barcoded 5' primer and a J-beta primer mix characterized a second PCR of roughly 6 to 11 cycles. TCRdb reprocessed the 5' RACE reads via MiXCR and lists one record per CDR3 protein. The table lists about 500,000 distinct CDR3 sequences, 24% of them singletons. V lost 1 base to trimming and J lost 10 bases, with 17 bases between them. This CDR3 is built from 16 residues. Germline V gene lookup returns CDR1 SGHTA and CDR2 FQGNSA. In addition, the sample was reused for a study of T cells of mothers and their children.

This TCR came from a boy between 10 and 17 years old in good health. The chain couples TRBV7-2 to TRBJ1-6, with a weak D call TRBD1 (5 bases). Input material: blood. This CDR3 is CASSLEGIGAGSPLHF. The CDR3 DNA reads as TGTGCCAGCAGCTTAGAGGGTATTGGGGCCGGGTCACCCCTCCACTTT.